The clone carrying this T cell receptor beta chain was recorded only once. Its target is unknown. The V end was cut by 4 bases, the J end by 7 bases, with 14 bases between. The CDR3 spans 15 residues. Germline V lookup: CDR1 SGHTA, CDR2 FQGNSA. These data come from a study of STAT5B mutations in CD4+ large granular lymphocyte leukemia. Repertoires were generated with immunoSEQ multiplex PCR, while TCRdb's copy carries only in-frame clones and drops some. The table lists 25,000 to 35,000 clones, around 80% of them singletons, with approximately 6.2% in the top ten. The study, taken as a whole, reports: No patients shared main leukemic clonotypes, though about 25% appeared at low frequency elsewhere.

This TCR was sampled from a human donor in good health. The source material was CD4+ T cells from blood buffy coats. V gene TRBV7-2 combines with J gene TRBJ1-6; D call uncertain. CDR3 residues: CASSSPTPLNSPLHF. The CDR3 DNA is TGTGCCAGCAGCTCCCCGACCCCCCTGAATTCACCCCTCCACTTT. Together with reference TRBV7-2 and TRBJ1-6, the CDR3 gives the full variable domain: GAGVSQSPSNKVTEKGKDVELRCDPISGHTALYWYRQSLGQGLEFLIYFQGNSAPDKSGLPSDRFSAERTGGSVSTLTIQRTQQEDSAVYLCASSSPTPLNSPLHFGNGTRLTVT.